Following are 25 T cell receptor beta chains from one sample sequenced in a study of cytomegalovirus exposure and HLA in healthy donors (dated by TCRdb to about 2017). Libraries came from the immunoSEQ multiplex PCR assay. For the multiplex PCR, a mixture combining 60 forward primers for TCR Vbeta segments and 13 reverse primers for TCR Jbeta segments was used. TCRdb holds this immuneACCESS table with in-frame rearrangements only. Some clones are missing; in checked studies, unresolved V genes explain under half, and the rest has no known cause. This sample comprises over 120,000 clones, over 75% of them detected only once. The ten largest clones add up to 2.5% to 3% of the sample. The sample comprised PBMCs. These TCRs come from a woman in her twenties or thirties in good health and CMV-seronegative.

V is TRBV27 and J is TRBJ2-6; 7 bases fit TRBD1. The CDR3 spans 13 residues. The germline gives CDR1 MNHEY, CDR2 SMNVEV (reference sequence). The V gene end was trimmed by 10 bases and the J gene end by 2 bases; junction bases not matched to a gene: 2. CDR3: CAIGGTGANVLTF. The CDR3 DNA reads TGTGCCATAGGGGGCACTGGGGCCAACGTCCTGACTTTC.

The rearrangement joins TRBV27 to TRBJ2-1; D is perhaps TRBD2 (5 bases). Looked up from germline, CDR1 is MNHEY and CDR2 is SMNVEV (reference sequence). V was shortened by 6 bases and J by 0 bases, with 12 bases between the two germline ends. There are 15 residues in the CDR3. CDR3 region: CASSILGSSYNEQFF. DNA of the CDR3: TGTGCCAGCAGCATCCTAGGGAGCTCCTACAATGAGCAGTTCTTC.

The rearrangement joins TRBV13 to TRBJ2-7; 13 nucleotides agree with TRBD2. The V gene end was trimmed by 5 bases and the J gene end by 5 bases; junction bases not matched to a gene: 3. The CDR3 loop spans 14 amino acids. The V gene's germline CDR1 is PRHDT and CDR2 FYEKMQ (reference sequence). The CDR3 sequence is CASSTGTSGDEQYF. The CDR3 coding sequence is TGTGCCAGCAGCACCGGGACTAGCGGGGACGAGCAGTACTTC.

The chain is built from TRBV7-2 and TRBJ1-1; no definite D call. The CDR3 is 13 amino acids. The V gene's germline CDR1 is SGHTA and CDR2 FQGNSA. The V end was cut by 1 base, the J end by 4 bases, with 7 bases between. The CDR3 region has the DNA TGTGCCAGCAGCTTAGGCGGGTTCACTGAAGCTTTCTTT. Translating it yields CASSLGGFTEAFF.

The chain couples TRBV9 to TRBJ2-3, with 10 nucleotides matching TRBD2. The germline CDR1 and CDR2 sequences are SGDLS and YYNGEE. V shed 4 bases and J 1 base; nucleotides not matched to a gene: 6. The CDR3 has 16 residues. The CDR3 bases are TGTGCCAGCAGCTCTAGCGGGAGAGTCGGCACAGATACGCAGTATTTT. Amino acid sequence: CASSSSGRVGTDTQYF.

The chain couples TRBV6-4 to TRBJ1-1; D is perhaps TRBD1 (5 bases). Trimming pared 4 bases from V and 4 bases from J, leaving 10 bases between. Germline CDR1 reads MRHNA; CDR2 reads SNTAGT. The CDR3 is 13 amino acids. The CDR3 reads CASSASRVTEAFF. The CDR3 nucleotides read TGTGCCAGCAGTGCTTCCAGGGTCACTGAAGCTTTCTTT.

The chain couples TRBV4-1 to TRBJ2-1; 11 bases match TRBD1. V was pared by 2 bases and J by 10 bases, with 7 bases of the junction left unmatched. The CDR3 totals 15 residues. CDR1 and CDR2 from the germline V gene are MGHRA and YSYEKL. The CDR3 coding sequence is TGCGCCAGCAGCCAACCGGGACAGGGGGTAGGGGAGCAGTTCTTC. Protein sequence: CASSQPGQGVGEQFF.

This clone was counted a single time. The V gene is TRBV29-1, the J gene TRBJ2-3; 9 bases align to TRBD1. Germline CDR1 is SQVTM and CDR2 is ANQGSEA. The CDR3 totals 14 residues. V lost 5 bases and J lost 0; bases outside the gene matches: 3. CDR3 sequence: CSVTGTGSTDTQYF. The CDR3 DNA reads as TGCAGCGTTACCGGGACAGGGAGCACAGATACGCAGTATTTT.

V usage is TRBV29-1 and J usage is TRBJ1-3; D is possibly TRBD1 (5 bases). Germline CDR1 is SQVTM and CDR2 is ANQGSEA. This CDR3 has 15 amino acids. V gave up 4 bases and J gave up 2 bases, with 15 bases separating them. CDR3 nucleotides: TGCAGCGTTGTTATCCCTGACAGTGCTGGAAACACCATATATTTT. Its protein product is CSVVIPDSAGNTIYF.

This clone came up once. CDR3 sequence (DNA): TGCGCCAGCAGCTGGGGGACTAGCGGGGGGAACCAAGAGACCCAGTACTTC. Residues: CASSWGTSGGNQETQYF. The gene calls are TRBV5-1 and TRBJ2-5; 15 positions match TRBD2. V dropped 3 bases and J dropped 0; count of bases not matched to a gene: 3. The CDR3 runs to 17 residues. Germline CDR1 is SGHRS and CDR2 is YFSETQ.

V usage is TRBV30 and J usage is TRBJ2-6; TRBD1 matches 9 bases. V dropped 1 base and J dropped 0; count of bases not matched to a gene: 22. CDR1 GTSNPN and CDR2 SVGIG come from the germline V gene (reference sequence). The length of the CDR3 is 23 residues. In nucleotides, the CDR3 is TGTGCCTGGAGTGGGGACAGGGTTCTGGGGGATGAGCCTAAAATCTCTGGGGCCAACGTCCTGACTTTC. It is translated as CAWSGDRVLGDEPKISGANVLTF.

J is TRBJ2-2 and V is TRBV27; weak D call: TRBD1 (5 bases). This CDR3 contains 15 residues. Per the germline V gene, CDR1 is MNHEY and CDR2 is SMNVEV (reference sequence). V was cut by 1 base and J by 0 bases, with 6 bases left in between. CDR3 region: CASSLLQANTGELFF. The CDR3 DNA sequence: TGTGCCAGCAGTTTATTACAGGCGAACACCGGGGAGCTGTTTTTT.

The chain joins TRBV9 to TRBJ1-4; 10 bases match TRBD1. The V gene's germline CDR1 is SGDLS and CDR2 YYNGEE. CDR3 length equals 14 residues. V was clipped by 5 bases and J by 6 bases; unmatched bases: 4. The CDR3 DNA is TGTGCCAGCAGTGCCGGGACAGGGGATGAAAAACTGTTTTTT. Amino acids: CASSAGTGDEKLFF.

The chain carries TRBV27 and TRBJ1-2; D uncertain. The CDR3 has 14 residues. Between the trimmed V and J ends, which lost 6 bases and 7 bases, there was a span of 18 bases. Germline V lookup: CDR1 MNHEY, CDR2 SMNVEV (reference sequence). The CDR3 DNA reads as TGTGCCAGCAGCCAAAGCCCCGGCGGGTGTGGCTACACCTTC. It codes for CASSQSPGGCGYTF.

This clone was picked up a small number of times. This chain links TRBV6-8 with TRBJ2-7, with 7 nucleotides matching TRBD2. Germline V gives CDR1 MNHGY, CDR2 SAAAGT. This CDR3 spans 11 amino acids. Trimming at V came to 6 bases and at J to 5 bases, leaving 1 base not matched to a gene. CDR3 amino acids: CASRTSDEQYF. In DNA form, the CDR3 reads TGTGCCAGCAGAACTAGCGACGAGCAGTACTTC.

The CDR3 region has the DNA TGTGCCAGCAAAAGGACACCCCCCAATCAGCCCCAGCATTTT. This encodes CASKRTPPNQPQHF. The chain recombines TRBV6-5 with TRBJ1-5, with TRBD1 as a possible D gene (5 bases). Trimming took off 7 bases at V and 3 bases at J, with 13 bases between the two ends. Germline V gene lookup returns CDR1 MNHEY and CDR2 SVGAGI. The CDR3 is made up of 14 amino acids.

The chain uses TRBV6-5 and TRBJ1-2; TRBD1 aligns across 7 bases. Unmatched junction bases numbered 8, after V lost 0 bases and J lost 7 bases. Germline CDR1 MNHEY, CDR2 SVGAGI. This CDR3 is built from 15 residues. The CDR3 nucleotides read TGTGCCAGCAGTTACTCGCGACAGGGCTTTTCTGGCTACACCTTC. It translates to CASSYSRQGFSGYTF.

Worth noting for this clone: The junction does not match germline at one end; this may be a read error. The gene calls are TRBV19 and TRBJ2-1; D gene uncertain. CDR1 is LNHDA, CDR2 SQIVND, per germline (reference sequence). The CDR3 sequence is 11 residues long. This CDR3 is CASSLDYEQFF. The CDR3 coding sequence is TGTGCCAGTAGTCTAGACTATGAGCAGTTCTTC.

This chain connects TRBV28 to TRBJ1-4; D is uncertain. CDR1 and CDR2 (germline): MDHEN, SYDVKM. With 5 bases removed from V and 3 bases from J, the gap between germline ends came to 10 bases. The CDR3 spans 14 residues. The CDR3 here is CASSARRANEKLFF. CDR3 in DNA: TGTGCCAGCAGTGCCCGACGGGCTAATGAAAAACTGTTTTTT.

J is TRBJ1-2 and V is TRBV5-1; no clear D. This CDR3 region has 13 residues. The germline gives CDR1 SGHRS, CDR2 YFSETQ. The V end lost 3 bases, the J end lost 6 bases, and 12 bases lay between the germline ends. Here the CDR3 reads CASSWEGRDGYTF. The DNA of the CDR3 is TGCGCCAGCAGCTGGGAGGGCCGCGATGGCTACACCTTC.

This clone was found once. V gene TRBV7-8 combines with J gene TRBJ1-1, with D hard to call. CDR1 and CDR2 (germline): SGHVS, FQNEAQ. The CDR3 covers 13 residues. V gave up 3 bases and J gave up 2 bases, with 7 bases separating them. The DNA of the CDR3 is TGTGCCAGCAGCTTTACCAGAAACACTGAAGCTTTCTTT. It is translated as CASSFTRNTEAFF.

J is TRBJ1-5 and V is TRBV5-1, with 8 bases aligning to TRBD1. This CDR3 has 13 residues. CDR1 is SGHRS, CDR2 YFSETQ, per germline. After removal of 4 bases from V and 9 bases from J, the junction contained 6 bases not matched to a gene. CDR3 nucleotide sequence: TGCGCCAGCAGCCCACAGGGGGACCCGCCCCAGCATTTT. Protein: CASSPQGDPPQHF.

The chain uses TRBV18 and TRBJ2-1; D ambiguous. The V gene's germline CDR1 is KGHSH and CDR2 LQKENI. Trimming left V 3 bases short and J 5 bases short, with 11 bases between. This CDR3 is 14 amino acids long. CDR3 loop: CASSPKHGDNEQFF. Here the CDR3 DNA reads TGTGCCAGCTCACCGAAACACGGAGACAATGAGCAGTTCTTC.

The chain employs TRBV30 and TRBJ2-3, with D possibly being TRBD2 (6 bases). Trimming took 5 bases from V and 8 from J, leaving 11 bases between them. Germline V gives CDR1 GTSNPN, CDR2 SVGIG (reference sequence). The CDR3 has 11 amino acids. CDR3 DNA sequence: TGTGCCTGGCCGGTGGGGGGTACGCAGTATTTT. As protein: CAWPVGGTQYF.

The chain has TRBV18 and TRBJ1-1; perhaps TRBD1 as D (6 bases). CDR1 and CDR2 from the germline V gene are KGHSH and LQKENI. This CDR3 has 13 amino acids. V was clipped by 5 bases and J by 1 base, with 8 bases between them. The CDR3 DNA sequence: TGTGCCAGCTCATCGACAGGGAACACTGAAGCTTTCTTT. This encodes CASSSTGNTEAFF.